The T cell receptor (beta chain) described here comes from a study of blood T cells in healthy people across ages. Germline V gives CDR1 SEHNR, CDR2 FQNEAQ (reference sequence). The CDR3 runs 16 residues. V shed 5 bases and J 6 bases; nucleotides not matched to a gene: 14. Comment on this clonotype: Its antigen remains unidentified.

PCR was performed a second time for roughly 7 to 11 cycles using a sample-barcoded 5' primer and a J-beta primer mix. Using its own MiXCR run on the 5' RACE reads, TCRdb lists one record per CDR3 protein. The sample carries under 1 million distinct CDR3 sequences, more than 40% recorded once. Healthy Caucasians from Russia aged about 6 to 95 served as donors. At least 5.5 micrograms of total RNA were extracted per sample. Study-wide results and limits: TCR beta diversity per million T cells fell roughly linearly with age.

The sequencing sample was made of blood. This receptor was obtained from a man aged 60 to 69 in good health. This chain connects TRBV7-9 to TRBJ1-2; 8 nucleotides match TRBD1. Written as DNA, the CDR3 is TGTGCCAGCAGCCCTACCCCAGGGGGCTATACCGATGGCTACACCTTC. Protein: CASSPTPGGYTDGYTF.